The entry below describes one T cell receptor (beta chain). This clone may be a read error of a much larger clone one base away. These data belong to a study of T cells in Graves' hyperthyroidism and ophthalmopathy. PBMCs were obtained from roughly 10 ml fresh peripheral blood. This CDR3 region has 13 residues. Germline CDR1 is SGHAT and CDR2 is FQDESV (reference sequence). Using RNA transcripts as the source, TCR beta CDR3 regions were amplified. First-round RT-PCR with HTBI primers amplified the TCR CDR3 region. TCRdb ran MiXCR on the multiplex PCR reads and lists one entry per CDR3 protein. The sample includes about 560,000 distinct CDR3 sequences, 16% seen only once; the top ten take about 20%.

Sequenced sample: blood. The TCR comes from a woman aged 18-29 years with Graves' hyperthyroidism. The J gene is TRBJ1-2, the V gene TRBV11-1, with TRBD1 as a possible D gene (6 bases). This CDR3 is CAGSFGTTYGYTF. The CDR3 DNA reads as TGTGCCGGCAGCTTCGGGACAACCTATGGCTACACCTTC. Complete variable domain (other parts from reference TRBV11-1 and TRBJ1-2): EAEVAQSPRYKITEKSQAVAFWCDPISGHATLYWYRQILGQGPELLVQFQDESVVDDSQLPKDRFSAERLKGVDSTLKIQPAELGDSAMYLCAGSFGTTYGYTFGSGTRLTVV.